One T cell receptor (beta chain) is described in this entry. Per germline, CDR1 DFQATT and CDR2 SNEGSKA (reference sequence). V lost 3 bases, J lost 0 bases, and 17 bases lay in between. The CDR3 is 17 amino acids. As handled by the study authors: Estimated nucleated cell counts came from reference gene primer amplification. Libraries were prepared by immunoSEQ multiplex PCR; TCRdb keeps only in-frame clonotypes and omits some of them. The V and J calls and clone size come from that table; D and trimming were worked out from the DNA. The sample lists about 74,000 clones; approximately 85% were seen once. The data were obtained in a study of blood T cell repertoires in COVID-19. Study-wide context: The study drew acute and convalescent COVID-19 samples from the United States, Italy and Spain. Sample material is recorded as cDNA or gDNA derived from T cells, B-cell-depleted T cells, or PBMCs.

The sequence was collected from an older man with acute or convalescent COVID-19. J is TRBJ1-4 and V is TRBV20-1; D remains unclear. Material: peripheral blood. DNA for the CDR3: TGCAGTGCTAGTTACGGGTTCTTAGAGGCAACTAATGAAAAACTGTTTTTT. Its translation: CSASYGFLEATNEKLFF.